This T cell receptor (beta chain) was captured by sequencing in a study of cytomegalovirus exposure and HLA in healthy donors. Notes on this clone: Its antigen is unknown.

Findings of the study overall: Trimming of TCR beta V- and J-genes showed a link, identified in a later analysis, to a missense DCLRE1C variant.

The primer mix had 60 Vbeta and 13 Jbeta primers. Data came from immunoSEQ multiplex PCR; TCRdb stores just in-frame clones and leaves some out. The repertoire consists of 200,000 to 250,000 clones, with 80% to 90% occurring once and the leading ten covering 2.9%. The specimen sequenced was PBMCs. This TCR came from a man aged 25 to 40 in good health and CMV-seronegative.

Here the CDR3 DNA reads TGTGCCAGCAGCTTCCGAACTAGGGAGGGGTTCTACGAGCAGTACTTC. It specifies CASSFRTREGFYEQYF. V usage is TRBV7-2 and J usage is TRBJ2-7, with TRBD2 identical over 7 bases. V was pared by 3 bases and J by 3 bases, with 11 bases of the junction left unmatched. The CDR3 totals 16 residues. The germline V gene has CDR1 SGHTA and CDR2 FQGNSA.